The 30 T cell receptor beta chains listed next were all sequenced from one sample in a study of beta chain features in type 1 diabetes (dated by TCRdb to the late 2010s). Libraries came from the immunoSEQ multiplex PCR assay. All of the isolated RNA was reverse transcribed with the High Capacity cDNA Reverse Transcription Kit, so expressed TCRB transcripts were sequenced. TCRdb provides this immuneACCESS table in a form limited to in-frame rearrangements. Some clones are lacking; in checked studies, under half of them reflect an unresolved V gene, and why the rest are absent is not known. Here the sample has around 250,000 clones; 25% to 35% occur a single time. The ten biggest clones cover 4% of the sample. Sequences were obtained from central memory CD4+ T cells from blood. The receptors shown here come from a man aged 25-40 years in good health.

The chain couples TRBV18 to TRBJ1-1; D is uncertain. The CDR3 sequence is 15 residues long. V gave up 1 base and J gave up 1 base, with 10 bases separating them. Germline CDR1 KGHSH, CDR2 LQKENI. Written as DNA, the CDR3 is TGTGCCAGCTCACCACTACTGGACTGGAACACTGAAGCTTTCTTT. It encodes CASSPLLDWNTEAFF.

V and J are TRBV29-1 and TRBJ1-1, with D uncertain. The V gene's germline CDR1 is SQVTM and CDR2 ANQGSEA. Trimming removed 0 bases from V and 1 base from J, with 9 bases in between. CDR3 length: 14 amino acids. This CDR3 is CSVEEIGANTEAFF. The CDR3 DNA reads as TGCAGCGTTGAAGAGATCGGCGCGAACACTGAAGCTTTCTTT.

This clone appeared once. V and J are TRBV28 and TRBJ2-7; 7 bases are shared with TRBD2. Germline V gene lookup returns CDR1 MDHEN and CDR2 SYDVKM. The CDR3 covers 13 residues. The ends lost 8 bases at V and 2 bases at J; junction bases unmatched: 6. The CDR3 here is CASSPGGPYEQYF. The DNA of the CDR3 is TGTGCCAGCTCCCCGGGAGGACCCTACGAGCAGTACTTC.

The V call is TRBV7-9, the J call TRBJ2-1; 9 bases map to TRBD2. Germline V CDR1 and CDR2: SEHNR, FQNEAQ (reference sequence). Losses at the gene ends were 2 bases for V and 12 bases for J; bases not matched to a gene: 20. The CDR3 spans 18 residues. The CDR3 reads CASSLKVRLAGVTARQFF. DNA for the CDR3: TGTGCCAGCAGCTTAAAAGTGCGGTTAGCGGGAGTAACAGCGCGGCAGTTCTTC.

The V gene is TRBV2, the J gene TRBJ2-7; TRBD2 is a possible D gene (6 bases). The V end was cut by 1 base, the J end by 2 bases, with 12 bases between. This CDR3 region has 15 residues. CDR1 SNHLY and CDR2 FYNNEI come from the germline V gene. CDR3 amino acids: CASSEDMTGAYEQYF. The CDR3 DNA is TGTGCCAGCAGTGAAGATATGACGGGAGCCTACGAGCAGTACTTC.

The chain employs TRBV29-1 and TRBJ2-5; maybe TRBD2 (7 bases). V lost 6 bases and J lost 5, with 22 bases in between. Germline CDR1 is SQVTM and CDR2 is ANQGSEA. This CDR3 is 15 amino acids long. CDR3 sequence: CSVGGLGGGSETQYF. The CDR3 nucleotides are TGCAGCGTCGGGGGGCTTGGCGGCGGGAGTGAGACCCAGTACTTC.

The chain is built from TRBV7-2 and TRBJ2-3; no firm D call. The CDR3 sequence is 15 residues long. The germline CDR1 and CDR2 sequences are SGHTA and FQGNSA. The V end lost 5 bases, the J end lost 2 bases, and 14 bases lay between the germline ends. CDR3 sequence reads: CASSQDPTNTDTQYF. The CDR3 DNA is TGTGCCAGCAGCCAAGATCCGACCAACACAGATACGCAGTATTTT.

This rearrangement joins TRBV14 to TRBJ1-1; D gene uncertain. Germline V gene sequence: CDR1 SGHDN, CDR2 FVKESK. Trimming removed 0 bases from V and 1 base from J, with 9 bases in between. CDR3 size: 15 residues. CDR3 sequence (DNA): TGTGCCAGCAGCCAAGAGATAAGTCCGAACACTGAAGCTTTCTTT. Its protein is CASSQEISPNTEAFF.

This clone was recorded only once. The chain is built from TRBV4-3 and TRBJ2-3, with 7 positions matching TRBD2. V gave up 3 bases and J gave up 3 bases; unmatched junction bases: 6. CDR1 is LGHNA, CDR2 YSLEER, per germline. CDR3 length equals 15 residues. The CDR3 loop is CASSQLLASTDTQYF. In nucleotides, the CDR3 is TGCGCCAGCAGCCAGTTACTAGCGAGTACAGATACGCAGTATTTT.

This clone was counted a few times. The gene calls are TRBV5-1 and TRBJ2-1; TRBD1 is a possible D gene (6 bases). Germline V lookup: CDR1 SGHRS, CDR2 YFSETQ. The V end lost 4 bases, the J end lost 6 bases, and 8 bases lay between the germline ends. CDR3 length equals 12 residues. The CDR3 is CASSLTGNEQFF. The CDR3 DNA reads TGCGCCAGCAGCCTGACAGGCAATGAGCAGTTCTTC.

This chain uses TRBV29-1 with TRBJ1-2; no firm D call. Trimming stripped 0 bases from V and 3 bases from J, with 8 bases between. Germline V lookup: CDR1 SQVTM, CDR2 ANQGSEA. The CDR3 consists of 13 residues. The CDR3 loop reads CSVEETADYGYTF. CDR3 in DNA: TGCAGCGTTGAAGAAACGGCAGACTATGGCTACACCTTC.

Points on this clone: The sample has other DNA sequences that encode this CDR3 too. The chain employs TRBV5-1 and TRBJ2-7; D assignment may be TRBD1 or TRBD2 (5 bases each). V was pared by 4 bases and J by 2 bases, with 13 bases between. The germline CDR1 and CDR2 sequences are SGHRS and YFSETQ. The CDR3 loop spans 14 amino acids. The CDR3 DNA sequence: TGCGCCAGCAGCCTTTCCCCGGGACCCTACGAGCAGTACTTC. Translated, it gives CASSLSPGPYEQYF.

This clone came up a few times. The V gene is TRBV5-1, the J gene TRBJ1-2; possibly TRBD1 for D (6 bases). CDR3 length: 12 residues. In germline, CDR1 is SGHRS, CDR2 YFSETQ. V was pared by 4 bases and J by 6 bases, with 10 bases between. The CDR3 reads CASSINRDGYTF. The CDR3 bases are TGCGCCAGCAGCATAAACAGGGATGGCTACACCTTC.

This clone was observed a few times. V is TRBV7-2 and J is TRBJ2-3; 9 nucleotides line up with TRBD2. After removal of 1 base from V and 0 bases from J, the junction contained 11 bases not matched to a gene. From germline, CDR1 is SGHTA and CDR2 FQGNSA. The CDR3 spans 19 residues. CDR3 nucleotides: TGTGCCAGCAGCTTAGGTCCAGCGGGGGGACTATTTAGCACAGATACGCAGTATTTT. Translated: CASSLGPAGGLFSTDTQYF.

The chain combines TRBV5-4 with TRBJ1-4; 8 bases fit TRBD1. Looked up from germline, CDR1 is SGHNT and CDR2 is YYREEE (reference sequence). With 5 bases clipped from V and 5 bases from J, the junction kept 5 bases outside the gene matches. The CDR3 runs 14 residues. The CDR3 sequence is CASRQDRVNEKLFF. CDR3 nucleotides: TGTGCCAGCAGACAGGACAGGGTGAATGAAAAACTGTTTTTT.

This chain joins TRBV5-1 and TRBJ2-7; D is uncertain. The CDR3 sequence is 14 residues long. V was pared by 0 bases and J by 4 bases, with 11 bases between. Per the germline V gene, CDR1 is SGHRS and CDR2 is YFSETQ. The CDR3 loop is CASSLADSDYEQYF. The CDR3 nucleotides are TGCGCCAGCAGCTTGGCTGACTCGGATTACGAGCAGTACTTC.

This clone was seen only a few times. The chain employs TRBV7-9 and TRBJ2-4, with TRBD2 identical over 7 bases. The CDR3 consists of 14 residues. CDR1 SEHNR and CDR2 FQNEAQ come from the germline V gene (reference sequence). Trimming removed 5 bases from V and 6 bases from J; junction bases left unmatched: 7. The CDR3 DNA reads as TGTGCCAGCAGCCCGCGGGAGAGGGGAAACATTCAGTACTTC. Its protein is CASSPRERGNIQYF.

J is TRBJ1-2 and V is TRBV9; D call uncertain. Germline V gene sequence: CDR1 SGDLS, CDR2 YYNGEE. V shed 0 bases and J shed 6 bases, with 15 bases lying between them. This CDR3 has 15 amino acids. CDR3 amino acids: CASSVDRSLRNGYTF. The CDR3 DNA is TGTGCCAGCAGCGTAGATCGTTCACTCCGTAATGGCTACACCTTC.

The V gene is TRBV25-1, the J gene TRBJ1-4; maybe TRBD1 (6 bases). V was pared by 1 base and J by 4 bases, with 10 bases between. CDR3 size: 15 residues. Germline V gene lookup returns CDR1 MGHDK and CDR2 SYGVNS. CDR3 loop: CASSELRGHNEKLFF. The CDR3 nucleotides are TGTGCCAGCAGTGAATTACGGGGGCATAATGAAAAACTGTTTTTT.

This rearrangement joins TRBV11-2 to TRBJ1-6; D is unresolved. V lost 5 bases and J 7 bases, leaving 12 bases between the germline ends. CDR3 size: 14 residues. CDR1 and CDR2 (germline): SGHAT, FQNNGV. The CDR3 protein is CASSREARNSPLHF. Here the CDR3 DNA reads TGTGCCAGCAGCCGGGAGGCGCGGAATTCACCCCTCCACTTT. The variable domain in full, completed from reference TRBV11-2 and TRBJ1-6, reads EAGVAQSPRYKIIEKRQSVAFWCNPISGHATLYWYQQILGQGPKLLIQFQNNGVVDDSQLPKDRFSAERLKGVDSTLKIQPAKLEDSAVYLCASSREARNSPLHFGNGTRLTVT.

The chain is built from TRBV19 and TRBJ2-7; D unresolved. Trimming removed 4 bases from V and 2 bases from J, with 12 bases in between. Germline CDR1 LNHDA, CDR2 SQIVND (reference sequence). The CDR3 consists of 14 residues. The CDR3 DNA sequence: TGTGCCAGTAGTACCAGGAGCTTAGCCTACGAGCAGTACTTC. This gives the protein CASSTRSLAYEQYF. Supplemented by reference TRBV19 and TRBJ2-7, the full variable domain reads DGGITQSPKYLFRKEGQNVTLSCEQNLNHDAMYWYRQDPGQGLRLIYYSQIVNDFQKGDIAEGYSVSREKKESFPLTVTSAQKNPTAFYLCASSTRSLAYEQYFGPGTRLTVT.

The chain is built from TRBV4-2 and TRBJ2-5; D remains unclear. The CDR3 contains 14 residues. Germline V lookup: CDR1 LGHNA, CDR2 YNFKEQ. Trimming removed 0 bases from V and 6 bases from J, with 11 bases in between. The CDR3 nucleotides read TGTGCCAGCAGCCAAGATGCGCGCGCAAAGACCCAGTACTTC. It translates to CASSQDARAKTQYF.

This clone was observed many times. This chain uses TRBV7-2 with TRBJ2-4; no firm D call. Per the germline V gene, CDR1 is SGHTA and CDR2 is FQGNSA. The CDR3 sequence is 16 residues long. Trimming cost V 2 bases and J 2 bases, with 13 bases left between them. The CDR3 sequence: CASSLSAAGSKNIQYF. The DNA of the CDR3 is TGTGCCAGCAGCTTAAGCGCAGCCGGATCCAAAAACATTCAGTACTTC.

This chain links TRBV5-6 with TRBJ2-7; D not certain. This CDR3 spans 12 amino acids. Between the trimmed V and J ends, which lost 0 bases and 4 bases, there was a span of 5 bases. The V gene's germline CDR1 is SGHDT and CDR2 YYEEEE. In DNA form, the CDR3 reads TGTGCCAGCAGCTTGGGGCAGTACGAGCAGTACTTC. Translated, it gives CASSLGQYEQYF.

This rearrangement joins TRBV5-1 to TRBJ1-1, with D tentatively TRBD1 (6 bases). The CDR3 has 15 amino acids. V was shortened by 1 base and J by 6 bases, with 16 bases between the two germline ends. CDR1 and CDR2 (germline): SGHRS, YFSETQ. This CDR3 is CASSLSTGAHSEAFF. In DNA, the CDR3 is TGCGCCAGCAGCTTGTCGACAGGTGCCCATTCTGAAGCTTTCTTT.

This clone showed up just a few times. The chain carries TRBV30 and TRBJ1-3, with D hard to call. The CDR3 has 12 amino acids. CDR1 is GTSNPN, CDR2 SVGIG, per germline (reference sequence). V shed 3 bases and J shed 1 base, with 4 bases lying between them. The CDR3 DNA is TGTGCCTGGAGCTCTTCTGGAAACACCATATATTTT. Translated, it gives CAWSSSGNTIYF.

This sequence joins TRBV30 and TRBJ2-3; tentatively, D is TRBD1 (5 bases). There are 13 residues in the CDR3. V lost 0 bases and J 6 bases, leaving 10 bases between the germline ends. Germline V gene data show CDR1 as GTSNPN and CDR2 as SVGIG (reference sequence). In DNA form, the CDR3 reads TGTGCCTGGAGTGTAGGGGATGGGGATACGCAGTATTTT. Translation: CAWSVGDGDTQYF. Using reference TRBV30 and TRBJ2-3 for the parts outside the CDR3, the full variable domain is SQTIHQWPATLVQPVGSPLSLECTVEGTSNPNLYWYRQAAGRGLQLLFYSVGIGQISSEVPQNLSASRPQDRQFILSSKKLLLSDSGFYLCAWSVGDGDTQYFGPGTRLTVL.

This clone was detected a few times. The chain couples TRBV5-1 to TRBJ1-2, with D perhaps TRBD1 (6 bases). V dropped 2 bases and J dropped 8 bases, with 16 bases sitting between them. Germline loops: CDR1 SGHRS, CDR2 YFSETQ. The CDR3 sequence is 14 residues long. This CDR3 is CASSFGTSGQGYTF. The CDR3 region has the DNA TGCGCCAGCAGCTTTGGGACATCCGGACAGGGCTACACCTTC.

CDR3 DNA: TGTGCCAGCAGTGACAGGGCGGGGGTGGAGACCCAGTACTTC. This translates into CASSDRAGVETQYF. The rearrangement links TRBV25-1 to TRBJ2-5; 7 bases match TRBD2. The CDR3 contains 14 residues. Losses at the gene ends were 3 bases for V and 5 bases for J; bases not matched to a gene: 6. The germline V gene has CDR1 MGHDK and CDR2 SYGVNS.

With respect to this clone: One base away lies a much larger clone, so this may be a sequencing read error. The chain has TRBV29-1 and TRBJ2-5, with a tentative D call TRBD2 (5 bases). CDR1 is SQVTM, CDR2 ANQGSEA, per germline. This CDR3 has 13 amino acids. The CDR3 DNA reads as TGCAGCGGTGAAGGCGCGGGTTACGAGACCCAGTACTTC. This gives the protein CSGEGAGYETQYF.